The rows below give T cell receptor beta chains drawn from one sample of a study of blood T cell repertoires in COVID-19. Only in-frame clones appear in the TCRdb table, and some are missing; sequencing was by immunoSEQ multiplex PCR. The sample holds about 130,000 clones, around 78% seen once. Sequencing input: peripheral blood. The receptors were sampled from a human donor in a cohort sampled during active COVID-19. The CDR3 runs from the conserved cysteine through the conserved F or W. A D gene is named only where the DNA matches it firmly. Rows give clone size only sometimes, using once, few, many, or a class for an expanded clone.

cdr3_aa: CASSSEQLYTEAFF
cdr3_nt: TGTGCCAGCAGCTCAGAACAACTATACACTGAAGCTTTCTTT
clone_size: NA
d_call: NA
j_call: TRBJ1-1
v_call: TRBV7-8

cdr3_aa: CASSQDLGTSGWFF
cdr3_nt: TGCGCCAGCAGCCAAGATCTTGGGACTAGCGGGTGGTTCTTC
clone_size: once
d_call: TRBD2
j_call: TRBJ2-1
v_call: TRBV4-1

cdr3_aa: CASSLWDRGDGYTF
cdr3_nt: TGTGCCAGCAGCTTGTGGGACAGGGGGGATGGCTACACCTTC
clone_size: once
d_call: TRBD1
j_call: TRBJ1-2
v_call: TRBV5-6

cdr3_aa: CASSQGFGANVLTF
cdr3_nt: TGTGCCAGCAGCCAGGGTTTTGGGGCCAACGTCCTGACTTTC
clone_size: NA
d_call: NA
j_call: TRBJ2-6
v_call: TRBV6-5

cdr3_aa: CASSEAGLSNQPQHF
cdr3_nt: TGTGCCAGCAGTGAAGCGGGGCTTAGCAATCAGCCCCAGCATTTT
clone_size: NA
d_call: NA
j_call: TRBJ1-5
v_call: TRBV2

cdr3_aa: CASSQVDRALAFF
cdr3_nt: TGTGCCAGCAGCCAAGTGGACAGGGCGTTAGCTTTCTTT
clone_size: NA
d_call: TRBD1
j_call: TRBJ1-1
v_call: TRBV14

cdr3_aa: CASSLFGGRALGRFYEQYF
cdr3_nt: TGTGCCAGCAGCTTATTCGGCGGGAGGGCCCTAGGGAGGTTCTACGAGCAGTACTTC
clone_size: NA
d_call: TRBD2
j_call: TRBJ2-7
v_call: TRBV13

cdr3_aa: CASSLSPDSYNSPLHF
cdr3_nt: TGTGCCAGCAGCTTGTCCCCCGACAGTTATAATTCACCCCTCCACTTT
clone_size: NA
d_call: NA
j_call: TRBJ1-6
v_call: TRBV5-4

cdr3_aa: CASSVGKYNEQFF
cdr3_nt: TGCGCCAGCAGTGTGGGCAAGTACAATGAGCAGTTCTTC
clone_size: NA
d_call: NA
j_call: TRBJ2-1
v_call: TRBV10-1

cdr3_aa: CASSESSGGTEAFF
cdr3_nt: TGCGCCAGCAGTGAGTCTTCAGGGGGCACTGAAGCTTTCTTT
clone_size: once
d_call: TRBD1
j_call: TRBJ1-1
v_call: TRBV10-1

cdr3_aa: CASSYEGTGNTEAFF
cdr3_nt: TGTGCCAGCAGTTACGAAGGGACAGGGAACACTGAAGCTTTCTTT
clone_size: NA
d_call: TRBD1
j_call: TRBJ1-1
v_call: TRBV6-5

cdr3_aa: CATSDRRQNSNQPQHF
cdr3_nt: TGTGCCACCAGTGACAGACGACAGAATAGCAATCAGCCCCAGCATTTT
clone_size: NA
d_call: NA
j_call: TRBJ1-5
v_call: TRBV24-1

cdr3_aa: CASSLLADYGYTF
cdr3_nt: TGTGCCAGCAGCTTGTTGGCGGACTATGGCTACACCTTC
clone_size: NA
d_call: NA
j_call: TRBJ1-2
v_call: TRBV5-5

cdr3_aa: CASSQDGLAQETQYF
cdr3_nt: TGTGCCAGCAGCCAAGACGGCCTAGCCCAAGAGACCCAGTACTTC
clone_size: few
d_call: NA
j_call: TRBJ2-5
v_call: TRBV4-2

cdr3_aa: CASTPNLGGEQFF
cdr3_nt: TGTGCCAGCACCCCAAACCTTGGCGGTGAGCAGTTCTTC
clone_size: NA
d_call: NA
j_call: TRBJ2-1
v_call: TRBV12-3/TRBV12-4

cdr3_aa: CASRTALLGYTF
cdr3_nt: TGTGCCAGCAGAACAGCTCTATTAGGCTACACCTTC
clone_size: few
d_call: NA
j_call: TRBJ1-2
v_call: TRBV2

cdr3_aa: CASSLGVSGEQYF
cdr3_nt: TGTGCCAGCAGTCTAGGGGTTTCGGGCGAGCAGTACTTC
clone_size: NA
d_call: NA
j_call: TRBJ2-7
v_call: TRBV6-5

cdr3_aa: CASRGSGGAGSGYTF
cdr3_nt: TGTGCCAGCAGAGGATCAGGGGGCGCGGGTTCTGGCTACACCTTC
clone_size: NA
d_call: TRBD1
j_call: TRBJ1-2
v_call: TRBV6-5

cdr3_aa: CASSTMGQSGIALHF
cdr3_nt: TGTGCCAGTAGTACAATGGGACAGTCTGGGATAGCCCTCCACTTT
clone_size: NA
d_call: TRBD1
j_call: TRBJ1-6
v_call: TRBV19

cdr3_aa: CASSQDSADTDTQYF
cdr3_nt: TGTGCCAGCAGCCAAGATAGCGCAGACACAGATACGCAGTATTTT
clone_size: NA
d_call: NA
j_call: TRBJ2-3
v_call: TRBV14

cdr3_aa: CASSLGEGGAGKLFF
cdr3_nt: TGCGCCAGCAGCTTGGGTGAGGGCGGTGCAGGAAAACTGTTTTTT
clone_size: NA
d_call: NA
j_call: TRBJ1-4
v_call: TRBV5-1

cdr3_aa: CAWSAGGRRAPLHF
cdr3_nt: TGTGCCTGGAGTGCGGGGGGGCGTCGGGCACCCCTCCACTTT
clone_size: NA
d_call: NA
j_call: TRBJ1-6
v_call: TRBV30

cdr3_aa: CSVYLDRNTEAFF
cdr3_nt: TGCAGCGTCTACTTGGACAGGAACACTGAAGCTTTCTTT
clone_size: NA
d_call: NA
j_call: TRBJ1-1
v_call: TRBV29-1

cdr3_aa: CASSAGFLSGNTIYF
cdr3_nt: TGTGCCAGTAGTGCAGGATTTCTCTCTGGAAACACCATATATTTT
clone_size: NA
d_call: NA
j_call: TRBJ1-3
v_call: TRBV19

cdr3_aa: CASSQGGPGGLHNEQFF
cdr3_nt: TGCGCCAGCAGCCAAGGTGGCCCGGGGGGCCTCCACAATGAGCAGTTCTTC
clone_size: NA
d_call: NA
j_call: TRBJ2-1
v_call: TRBV4-1

cdr3_aa: CASSSRDHQETQYF
cdr3_nt: TGTGCCAGCAGTTCGCGGGACCATCAAGAGACCCAGTACTTC
clone_size: many
d_call: NA
j_call: TRBJ2-5
v_call: TRBV27

cdr3_aa: CASSGTGEQTEAFF
cdr3_nt: TGTGCCAGCAGCGGGACAGGGGAACAAACTGAAGCTTTCTTT
clone_size: NA
d_call: TRBD1
j_call: TRBJ1-1
v_call: TRBV7-3

cdr3_aa: CAGVGTGDTGELFF
cdr3_nt: TGTGCCGGAGTTGGGACAGGGGACACCGGGGAGCTGTTTTTT
clone_size: NA
d_call: TRBD1
j_call: TRBJ2-2
v_call: TRBV2

cdr3_aa: CASSPGAPIATGELFF
cdr3_nt: TGTGCCAGCAGCCCCGGTGCTCCTATAGCCACCGGGGAGCTGTTTTTT
clone_size: NA
d_call: NA
j_call: TRBJ2-2
v_call: TRBV3-1/TRBV3-2

cdr3_aa: CASSPGGGETQYF
cdr3_nt: TGTGCCAGCAGCCCCGGGGGTGGGGAGACCCAGTACTTC
clone_size: NA
d_call: NA
j_call: TRBJ2-5
v_call: TRBV9

cdr3_aa: CATSPRGGGSSYGYTF
cdr3_nt: TGTGCCACCAGCCCCCGGGGTGGTGGATCTAGCTATGGCTACACCTTC
clone_size: once
d_call: NA
j_call: TRBJ1-2
v_call: TRBV15

cdr3_aa: CASSQGPRGGQYGYTF
cdr3_nt: TGCGCCAGCAGCCAAGGTCCCAGGGGCGGGCAATATGGCTACACCTTC
clone_size: NA
d_call: NA
j_call: TRBJ1-2
v_call: TRBV4-1

cdr3_aa: CASSQVFRLAGRTDTQYF
cdr3_nt: TGTGCCAGCAGCCAAGTCTTCCGACTAGCGGGGCGCACAGATACGCAGTATTTT
clone_size: NA
d_call: TRBD2
j_call: TRBJ2-3
v_call: TRBV3-1/TRBV3-2

cdr3_aa: CASSQRETQYF
cdr3_nt: TGTGCCAGCAGCCAACGGGAGACCCAGTACTTC
clone_size: NA
d_call: NA
j_call: TRBJ2-5
v_call: TRBV14

cdr3_aa: CASSYGGARNYGYTF
cdr3_nt: TGTGCCAGCAGTTACGGAGGGGCACGTAACTATGGCTACACCTTC
clone_size: NA
d_call: NA
j_call: TRBJ1-2
v_call: TRBV6-5

cdr3_aa: CAWSAHRTEAFF
cdr3_nt: TGTGCCTGGAGTGCCCACAGGACTGAAGCTTTCTTT
clone_size: NA
d_call: NA
j_call: TRBJ1-1
v_call: TRBV30

cdr3_aa: CASSLGGTGGEKLFF
cdr3_nt: TGTGCCAGCAGCTTAGGGGGGACAGGTGGTGAAAAACTGTTTTTT
clone_size: few
d_call: TRBD1
j_call: TRBJ1-4
v_call: TRBV13

cdr3_aa: CATSGGQGRNTIYF
cdr3_nt: TGTGCCACCAGCGGGGGACAGGGAAGAAACACCATATATTTT
clone_size: NA
d_call: TRBD1
j_call: TRBJ1-3
v_call: TRBV15

cdr3_aa: CASSPSSGGAYEQYF
cdr3_nt: TGTGCCAGCAGCCCCTCTAGCGGGGGGGCCTACGAGCAGTACTTC
clone_size: NA
d_call: TRBD2
j_call: TRBJ2-7
v_call: TRBV5-4

cdr3_aa: CATSDSDFSGASTDTQYF
cdr3_nt: TGTGCCACCAGTGATTCCGACTTTAGCGGGGCTAGCACAGATACGCAGTATTTT
clone_size: NA
d_call: TRBD2
j_call: TRBJ2-3
v_call: TRBV24-1

cdr3_aa: CASSRQNTEAFF
cdr3_nt: TGTGCCAGCAGTCGACAGAACACTGAAGCTTTCTTT
clone_size: NA
d_call: NA
j_call: TRBJ1-1
v_call: TRBV6-5

cdr3_aa: CASSLARVGANQPQHF
cdr3_nt: TGTGCCAGCAGCTTAGCACGGGTGGGGGCCAATCAGCCCCAGCATTTT
clone_size: NA
d_call: NA
j_call: TRBJ1-5
v_call: TRBV7-8

cdr3_aa: CASSERRDRSSYNEQFF
cdr3_nt: TGTGCCAGCAGTGAACGGAGGGACAGGAGCTCCTACAATGAGCAGTTCTTC
clone_size: NA
d_call: TRBD1
j_call: TRBJ2-1
v_call: TRBV25-1

cdr3_aa: CASSNGGGGTEAFF
cdr3_nt: TGTGCCAGCAGCAATGGGGGGGGAGGAACTGAAGCTTTCTTT
clone_size: once
d_call: NA
j_call: TRBJ1-1
v_call: TRBV6-5

cdr3_aa: CASSSRLSYEQYF
cdr3_nt: TGTGCCAGCAGCTCCCGACTGTCCTACGAGCAGTACTTC
clone_size: NA
d_call: NA
j_call: TRBJ2-7
v_call: TRBV13

cdr3_aa: CASSLTGFSYEQYF
cdr3_nt: TGTGCCAGCAGCTTGACAGGGTTTTCCTACGAGCAGTACTTC
clone_size: NA
d_call: NA
j_call: TRBJ2-7
v_call: TRBV5-6

cdr3_aa: CASTKSDRGETQYF
cdr3_nt: TGTGCCAGTACTAAATCCGACAGGGGAGAGACCCAGTACTTC
clone_size: NA
d_call: TRBD1
j_call: TRBJ2-5
v_call: TRBV19

cdr3_aa: CASSEPGQGYGYTF
cdr3_nt: TGTGCCAGCAGTGAACCCGGACAGGGGTATGGCTACACCTTC
clone_size: many
d_call: TRBD1
j_call: TRBJ1-2
v_call: TRBV6-1

cdr3_aa: CASSLARAGGQPQHF
cdr3_nt: TGTGCCAGCAGCTTAGCGCGGGCAGGCGGCCAGCCCCAGCATTTT
clone_size: few
d_call: NA
j_call: TRBJ1-5
v_call: TRBV7-2

cdr3_aa: CASSEAVQVFRETQYF
cdr3_nt: TGTGCCAGCAGTGAAGCGGTTCAGGTTTTTCGAGAGACCCAGTACTTC
clone_size: NA
d_call: NA
j_call: TRBJ2-5
v_call: TRBV2

cdr3_aa: CAISESAGGRSYEQYF
cdr3_nt: TGTGCCATCAGTGAGTCTGCTGGAGGACGGTCCTACGAGCAGTACTTC
clone_size: NA
d_call: NA
j_call: TRBJ2-7
v_call: TRBV10-3

cdr3_aa: CASRPLSEQYF
cdr3_nt: TGTGCCAGCAGGCCCCTGAGCGAGCAGTACTTC
clone_size: NA
d_call: NA
j_call: TRBJ2-7
v_call: TRBV27

cdr3_aa: CASSYLGVWETQYF
cdr3_nt: TGTGCCAGCAGTTACCTAGGGGTTTGGGAGACCCAGTACTTC
clone_size: NA
d_call: NA
j_call: TRBJ2-5
v_call: TRBV6-5

cdr3_aa: CASSQVSDTQYF
cdr3_nt: TGCGCCAGCAGCCAAGTATCAGATACGCAGTATTTT
clone_size: NA
d_call: NA
j_call: TRBJ2-3
v_call: TRBV4-1